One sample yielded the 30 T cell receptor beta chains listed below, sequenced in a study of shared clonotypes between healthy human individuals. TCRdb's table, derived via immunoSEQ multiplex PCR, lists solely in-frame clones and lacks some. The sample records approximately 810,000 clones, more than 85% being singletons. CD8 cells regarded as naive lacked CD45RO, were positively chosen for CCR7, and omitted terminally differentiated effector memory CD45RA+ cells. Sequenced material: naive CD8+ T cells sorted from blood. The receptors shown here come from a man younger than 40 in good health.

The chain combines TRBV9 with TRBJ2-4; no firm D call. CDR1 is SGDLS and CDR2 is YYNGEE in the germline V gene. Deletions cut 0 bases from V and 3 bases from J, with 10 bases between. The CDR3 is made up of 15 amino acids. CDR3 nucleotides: TGTGCCAGCAGCGTAGGGCAGGCCATCAAAAACATTCAGTACTTC. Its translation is CASSVGQAIKNIQYF.

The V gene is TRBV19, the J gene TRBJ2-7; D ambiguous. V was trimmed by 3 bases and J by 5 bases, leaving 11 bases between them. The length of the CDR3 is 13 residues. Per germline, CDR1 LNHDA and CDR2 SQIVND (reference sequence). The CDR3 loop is CASSISGPDEQYF. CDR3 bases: TGTGCCAGTAGTATTTCCGGGCCCGACGAGCAGTACTTC.

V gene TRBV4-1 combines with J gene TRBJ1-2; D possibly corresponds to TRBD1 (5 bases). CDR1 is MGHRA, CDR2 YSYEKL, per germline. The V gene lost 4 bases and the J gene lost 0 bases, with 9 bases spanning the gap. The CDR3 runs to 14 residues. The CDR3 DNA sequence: TGCGCCAGCAGCCCAACAGGACCTAACTATGGCTACACCTTC. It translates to CASSPTGPNYGYTF.

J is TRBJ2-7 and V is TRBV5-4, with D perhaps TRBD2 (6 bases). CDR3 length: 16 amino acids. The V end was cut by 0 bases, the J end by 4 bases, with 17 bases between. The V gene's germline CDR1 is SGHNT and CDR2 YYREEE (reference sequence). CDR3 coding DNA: TGTGCCAGCAGCTTGGGGGCGGGATTAGCCTCGTACGAGCAGTACTTC. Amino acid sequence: CASSLGAGLASYEQYF.

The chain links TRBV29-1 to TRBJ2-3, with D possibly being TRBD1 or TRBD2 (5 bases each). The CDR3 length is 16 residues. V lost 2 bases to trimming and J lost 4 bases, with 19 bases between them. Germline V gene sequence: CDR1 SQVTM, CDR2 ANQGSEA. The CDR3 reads CSVELWDPSLPDTQYF. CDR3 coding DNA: TGCAGCGTTGAACTGTGGGACCCCAGTTTACCAGATACGCAGTATTTT.

The CDR3: CASSPGTQSYYGYTF. As DNA, the CDR3 is TGTGCCAGCAGCCCCGGGACACAGAGTTACTATGGCTACACCTTC. This sequence joins TRBV9 and TRBJ1-2; TRBD1 might be the D (6 bases). V lost 4 bases and J lost 3, with 16 bases in between. In germline, CDR1 is SGDLS, CDR2 YYNGEE. This CDR3 contains 15 residues.

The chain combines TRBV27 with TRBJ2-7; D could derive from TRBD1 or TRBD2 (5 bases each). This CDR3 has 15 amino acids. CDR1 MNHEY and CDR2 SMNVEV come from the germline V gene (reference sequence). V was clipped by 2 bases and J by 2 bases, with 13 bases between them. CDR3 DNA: TGTGCCAGCAGTTTAATGGGACCCTCCGCCTACGAGCAGTACTTC. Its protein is CASSLMGPSAYEQYF.

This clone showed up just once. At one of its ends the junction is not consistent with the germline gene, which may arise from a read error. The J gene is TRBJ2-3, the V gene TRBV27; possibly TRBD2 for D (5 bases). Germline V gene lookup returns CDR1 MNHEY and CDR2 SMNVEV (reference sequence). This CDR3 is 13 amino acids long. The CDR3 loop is CASSWASTDTRYF. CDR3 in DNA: TGTGCCAGCAGTTGGGCTAGCACAGATACGCGGTATTTT.

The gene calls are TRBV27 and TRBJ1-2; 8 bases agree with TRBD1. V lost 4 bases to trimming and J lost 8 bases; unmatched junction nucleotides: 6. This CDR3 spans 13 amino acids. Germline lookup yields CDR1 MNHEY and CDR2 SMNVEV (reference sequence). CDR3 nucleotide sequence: TGTGCCAGCAGTTACGACAGGGGAAGCGGCTACACCTTC. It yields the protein CASSYDRGSGYTF.

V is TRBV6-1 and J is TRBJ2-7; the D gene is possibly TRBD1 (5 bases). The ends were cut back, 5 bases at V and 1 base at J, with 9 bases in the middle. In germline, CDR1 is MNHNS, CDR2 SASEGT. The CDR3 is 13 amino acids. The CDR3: CASSQGASYEQYF. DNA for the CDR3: TGTGCCAGCAGTCAAGGGGCTTCCTACGAGCAGTACTTC.

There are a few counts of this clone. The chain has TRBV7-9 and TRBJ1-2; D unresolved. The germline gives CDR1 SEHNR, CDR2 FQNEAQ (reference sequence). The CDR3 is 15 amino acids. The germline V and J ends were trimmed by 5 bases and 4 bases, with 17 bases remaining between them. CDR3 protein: CASSTSAWQRYGYTF. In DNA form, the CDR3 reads TGTGCCAGCAGCACCTCGGCATGGCAGCGCTATGGCTACACCTTC.

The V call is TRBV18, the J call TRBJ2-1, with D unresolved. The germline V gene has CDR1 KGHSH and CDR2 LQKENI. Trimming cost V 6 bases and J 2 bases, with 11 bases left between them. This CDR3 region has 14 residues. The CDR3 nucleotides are TGTGCCAGCTCCCCCGGTCGGGCCTACAATGAGCAGTTCTTC. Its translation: CASSPGRAYNEQFF.

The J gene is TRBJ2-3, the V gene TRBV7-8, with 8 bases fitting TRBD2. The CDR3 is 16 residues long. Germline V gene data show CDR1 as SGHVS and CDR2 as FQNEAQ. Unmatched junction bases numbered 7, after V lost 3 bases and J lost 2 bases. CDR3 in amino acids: CASSFSAGGATDTQYF. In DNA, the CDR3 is TGTGCCAGCAGCTTCTCCGCGGGAGGCGCCACAGATACGCAGTATTTT.

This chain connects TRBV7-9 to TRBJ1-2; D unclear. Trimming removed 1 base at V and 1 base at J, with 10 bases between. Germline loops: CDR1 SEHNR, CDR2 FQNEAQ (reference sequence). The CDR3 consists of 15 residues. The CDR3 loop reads CASSLGIPLNYGYTF. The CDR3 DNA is TGTGCCAGCAGCTTAGGGATACCGCTTAACTATGGCTACACCTTC. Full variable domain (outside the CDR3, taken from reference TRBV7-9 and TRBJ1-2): DTGVSQNPRHKITKRGQNVTFRCDPISEHNRLYWYRQTLGQGPEFLTYFQNEAQLEKSRLLSDRFSAERPKGSFSTLEIQRTEQGDSAMYLCASSLGIPLNYGYTFGSGTRLTVV.

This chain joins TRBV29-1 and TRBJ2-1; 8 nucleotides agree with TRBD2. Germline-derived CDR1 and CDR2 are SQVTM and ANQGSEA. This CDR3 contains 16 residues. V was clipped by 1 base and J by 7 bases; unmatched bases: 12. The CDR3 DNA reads TGCAGCGTTGAAGGGTCTGGACTAGCAGTTGGGAATGAGCAGTTCTTC. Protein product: CSVEGSGLAVGNEQFF.

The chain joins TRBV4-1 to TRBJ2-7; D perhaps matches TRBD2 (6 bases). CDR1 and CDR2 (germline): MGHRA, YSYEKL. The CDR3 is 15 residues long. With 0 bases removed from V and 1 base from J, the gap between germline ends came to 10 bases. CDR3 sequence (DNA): TGCGCCAGCAGCCAAGAAGTGGAGGGATCCTACGAGCAGTACTTC. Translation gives CASSQEVEGSYEQYF.

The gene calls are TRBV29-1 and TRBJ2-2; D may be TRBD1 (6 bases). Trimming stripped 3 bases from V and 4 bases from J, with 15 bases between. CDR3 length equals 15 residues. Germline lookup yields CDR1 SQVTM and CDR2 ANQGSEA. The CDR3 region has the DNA TGCAGCGTTGAGATCACAGGGACGGTCACCGGGGAGCTGTTTTTT. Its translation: CSVEITGTVTGELFF.

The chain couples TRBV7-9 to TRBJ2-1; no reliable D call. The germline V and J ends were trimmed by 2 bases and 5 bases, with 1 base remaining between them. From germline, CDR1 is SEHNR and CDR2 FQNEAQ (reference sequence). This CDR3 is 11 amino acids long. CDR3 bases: TGTGCCAGCAGCTTAAACAATGAGCAGTTCTTC. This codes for CASSLNNEQFF.

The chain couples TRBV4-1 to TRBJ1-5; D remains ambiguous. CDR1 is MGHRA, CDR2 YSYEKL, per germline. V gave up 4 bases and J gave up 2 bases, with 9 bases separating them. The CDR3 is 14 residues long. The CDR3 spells CASSLHRGNQPQHF. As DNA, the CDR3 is TGCGCCAGCAGCCTCCATCGGGGCAATCAGCCCCAGCATTTT.

DNA for the CDR3: TGTGCCAGCAGCTTAAGTCGGGACAGATACTATGGCTACACCTTC. Protein product: CASSLSRDRYYGYTF. V gene TRBV7-2 combines with J gene TRBJ1-2, with 7 bases matching TRBD1. This CDR3 comprises 15 residues. Germline CDR1 reads SGHTA; CDR2 reads FQGNSA. After removal of 2 bases from V and 3 bases from J, the junction contained 6 bases not matched to a gene.

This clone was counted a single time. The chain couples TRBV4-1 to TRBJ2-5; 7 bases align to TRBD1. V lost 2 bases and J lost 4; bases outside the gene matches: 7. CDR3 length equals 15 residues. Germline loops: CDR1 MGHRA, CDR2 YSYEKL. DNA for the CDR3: TGCGCCAGCAGCCAAATCGGACAGGCTGGAGAGACCCAGTACTTC. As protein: CASSQIGQAGETQYF.

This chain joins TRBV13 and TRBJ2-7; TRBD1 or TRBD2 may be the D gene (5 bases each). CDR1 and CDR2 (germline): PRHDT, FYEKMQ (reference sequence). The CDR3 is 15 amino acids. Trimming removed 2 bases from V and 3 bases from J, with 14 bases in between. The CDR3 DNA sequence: TGTGCCAGCAGCTTAAGACGGGACGCCTTCTACGAGCAGTACTTC. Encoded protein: CASSLRRDAFYEQYF.

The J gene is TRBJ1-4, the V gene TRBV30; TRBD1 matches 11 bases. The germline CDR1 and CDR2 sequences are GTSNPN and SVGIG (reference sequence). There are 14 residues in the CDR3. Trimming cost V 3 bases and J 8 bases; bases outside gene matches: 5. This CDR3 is CAWSPGTGGEKLFF. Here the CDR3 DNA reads TGTGCCTGGAGCCCCGGGACAGGGGGGGAAAAACTGTTTTTT.

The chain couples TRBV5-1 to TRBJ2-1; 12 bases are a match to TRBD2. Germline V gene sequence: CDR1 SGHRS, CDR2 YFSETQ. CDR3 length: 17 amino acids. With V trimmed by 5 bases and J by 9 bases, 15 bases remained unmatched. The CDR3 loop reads CASSSVPPLAGGGEQFF. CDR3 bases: TGCGCCAGCAGTAGCGTCCCCCCACTAGCGGGAGGCGGTGAGCAGTTCTTC.

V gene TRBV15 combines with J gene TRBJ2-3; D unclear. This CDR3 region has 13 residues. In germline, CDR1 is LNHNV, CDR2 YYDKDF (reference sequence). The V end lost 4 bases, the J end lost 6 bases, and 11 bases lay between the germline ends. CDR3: CATSKSQKDTQYF. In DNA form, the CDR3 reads TGTGCCACCAGCAAGTCCCAGAAGGATACGCAGTATTTT.

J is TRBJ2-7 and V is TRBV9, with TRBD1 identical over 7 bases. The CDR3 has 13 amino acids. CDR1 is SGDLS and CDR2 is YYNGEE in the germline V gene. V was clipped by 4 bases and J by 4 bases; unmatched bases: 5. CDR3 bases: TGTGCCAGCAGCCCCCAGACAGGGTACGAGCAGTACTTC. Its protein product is CASSPQTGYEQYF.

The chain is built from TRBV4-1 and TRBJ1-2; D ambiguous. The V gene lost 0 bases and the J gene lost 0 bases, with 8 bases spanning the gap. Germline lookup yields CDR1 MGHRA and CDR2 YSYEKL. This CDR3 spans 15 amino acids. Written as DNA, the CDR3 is TGCGCCAGCAGCCAAGAGGCCATAACTAACTATGGCTACACCTTC. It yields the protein CASSQEAITNYGYTF.

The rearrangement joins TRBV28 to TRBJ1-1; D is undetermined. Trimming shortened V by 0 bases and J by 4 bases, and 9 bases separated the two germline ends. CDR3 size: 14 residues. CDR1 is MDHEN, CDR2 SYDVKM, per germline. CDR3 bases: TGTGCCAGCAGTTTATGGGCGGAGGGCACTGAAGCTTTCTTT. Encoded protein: CASSLWAEGTEAFF. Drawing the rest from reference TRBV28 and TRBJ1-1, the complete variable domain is DVKVTQSSRYLVKRTGEKVFLECVQDMDHENMFWYRQDPGLGLRLIYFSYDVKMKEKGDIPEGYSVSREKKERFSLILESASTNQTSMYLCASSLWAEGTEAFFGQGTRLTVV.

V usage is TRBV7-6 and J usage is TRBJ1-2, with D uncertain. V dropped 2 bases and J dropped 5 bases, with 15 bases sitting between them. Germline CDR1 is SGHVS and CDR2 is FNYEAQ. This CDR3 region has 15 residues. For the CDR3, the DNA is TGTGCCAGCAGCTTAACAGCTGGAGGGTCTTATGGCTACACCTTC. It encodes CASSLTAGGSYGYTF.

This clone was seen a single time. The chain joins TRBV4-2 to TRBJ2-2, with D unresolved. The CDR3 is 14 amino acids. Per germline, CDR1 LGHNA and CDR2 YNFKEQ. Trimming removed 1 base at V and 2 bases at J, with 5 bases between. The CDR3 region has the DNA TGTGCCAGCAGCCAAGGTCGAAACACCGGGGAGCTGTTTTTT. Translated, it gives CASSQGRNTGELFF.